The present T cell receptor beta chain was sequenced within a study of blood T cells in healthy people across ages. Study overall: The capture of about one barcoded beta molecule per two T cells was achieved by template switching.

Study-wide findings and caveats: The CMV status of each donor remained undetermined, and this could have confounded shifts in expanded clonotypes. Long-lived donors exceeded aged donors in naive CD4+ cells and diversity.

Through a sample-barcoded 5' primer and a J-beta primer mix, a second PCR was run for roughly 7 to 11 cycles. Each of the cDNA molecules was tagged by a template-switch adaptor with 12 random nucleotides. Using its own MiXCR run on the 5' RACE reads, TCRdb lists one record per CDR3 protein. The data hold more than 1.4 million distinct CDR3 sequences, with approximately 38% observed a single time. CDR3 length: 13 residues. Between the trimmed V and J ends, which lost 6 bases and 3 bases, there was a span of 15 bases. Germline values: CDR1 SQVTM, CDR2 ANQGSEA. A remark on this clonotype: Its target is not known.

Sequences were obtained from blood. The chain has TRBV29-1 and TRBJ2-7, with D hard to call. This TCR was sampled from a woman under 30 in good health. Here the CDR3 DNA reads TGCAGCGTCCCAACGGGTAAAAACTACGAGCAGTACTTC. It encodes CSVPTGKNYEQYF.